The 10 T cell receptor beta chains in this list originate from one sample, sequenced in a study of cytomegalovirus exposure and HLA in healthy donors. Primers included in the PCR were 60 Vbeta and 13 Jbeta primers. Profiled with immunoSEQ multiplex PCR; TCRdb holds only in-frame clones, not every one. This sample yields about 120,000 clones, of which 50% to 75% are seen a single time; more than 6.5% belongs to the top ten. The sequenced material came from PBMCs. All receptors derive from a woman in her 40s in good health and CMV-seropositive.

The gene calls are TRBV7-8 and TRBJ1-5; D ambiguous. The CDR3 extends over 13 amino acids. V was shortened by 5 bases and J by 13 bases, with 18 bases between the two germline ends. Germline V lookup: CDR1 SGHVS, CDR2 FQNEAQ. Written as DNA, the CDR3 is TGTGCCAGCAGCCCCGACCGACCAGGTGATCAGCATTTT. Encoded protein: CASSPDRPGDQHF. Full variable domain (remainder filled in from reference TRBV7-8 and TRBJ1-5): GAGVSQSPRYKVAKRGQDVALRCDPISGHVSLFWYQQALGQGPEFLTYFQNEAQLDKSGLPSDRFFAERPEGSVSTLKIQRTQQEDSAVYLCASSPDRPGDQHFGDGTRLSIL.

DNA of the CDR3: TGTGCCTGGAGTGCGGACGGGGTTAACTATGGCTACACCTTC. Protein product: CAWSADGVNYGYTF. V usage is TRBV30 and J usage is TRBJ1-2; D gene uncertain. CDR1 is GTSNPN and CDR2 is SVGIG in the germline V gene (reference sequence). The CDR3 covers 14 residues. V gave up 1 base and J gave up 1 base, with 10 bases separating them.

Of note for this clone: Different DNA sequences within this sample yield the same CDR3. V and J are TRBV14 and TRBJ2-7, with D possibly being TRBD1 (6 bases). V was clipped by 1 base and J by 3 bases, with 10 bases between them. Per germline, CDR1 SGHDN and CDR2 FVKESK. The CDR3 runs 14 residues. This chain's CDR3 is CASSQANRVYEQYF. CDR3 coding DNA: TGTGCCAGCAGCCAAGCTAACAGGGTCTACGAGCAGTACTTC.

This sequence joins TRBV7-9 and TRBJ2-7; 9 bases map to TRBD1. The germline V gene encodes CDR1 SEHNR and CDR2 FQNEAQ (reference sequence). This CDR3 is 15 amino acids long. V lost 5 bases and J lost 6; bases outside the gene matches: 11. CDR3 nucleotide sequence: TGTGCCAGCAGCCCTCGGGACAGGGCAGCTTCCGAGCAGTACTTC. Amino acid sequence: CASSPRDRAASEQYF.

A remark on this clone: Relative to the germline gene, one junction end is altered; a read error may explain this. The chain couples TRBV7-8 to TRBJ2-7, with a weak D call TRBD1 (6 bases). CDR3 length: 13 residues. Germline V gene data show CDR1 as SGHVS and CDR2 as FQNEAQ. CDR3 in amino acids: CASSTYRDTSPTF. CDR3 nucleotide sequence: TGTGCCAGCAGCACATACCGGGACACTTCCCCCACCTTC.

This sequence joins TRBV7-9 and TRBJ1-1, with 10 bases that match TRBD1. The CDR3 length is 13 residues. V was clipped by 10 bases and J by 1 base; unmatched bases: 3. Germline V CDR1 and CDR2: SEHNR, FQNEAQ (reference sequence). For the CDR3, the DNA is TGTGCCATTCGACAGGGGGCGAACACTGAAGCTTTCTTT. Translation: CAIRQGANTEAFF.

The rearrangement uses TRBV6-1 and TRBJ1-2; 7 positions agree with TRBD1. The CDR3 is 14 amino acids. Germline V gene lookup returns CDR1 MNHNS and CDR2 SASEGT. The V segment lost 5 bases and the J segment 0 bases; nucleotides outside the gene matches: 3. CDR3 in amino acids: CASSTGVTNYGYTF. For the CDR3, the DNA is TGTGCCAGCAGTACAGGGGTGACTAACTATGGCTACACCTTC.

The chain couples TRBV7-8 to TRBJ2-5; a weak D match, TRBD2 (6 bases). Germline V gene lookup returns CDR1 SGHVS and CDR2 FQNEAQ. CDR3 length: 15 amino acids. Between the trimmed V and J ends, which lost 5 bases and 1 base, there was a span of 14 bases. The CDR3 is CASSATSSTQETQYF. The CDR3 nucleotides are TGTGCCAGCAGCGCCACTAGCAGTACCCAAGAGACCCAGTACTTC.

The chain employs TRBV15 and TRBJ2-7; 9 positions agree with TRBD2. CDR1 LNHNV and CDR2 YYDKDF come from the germline V gene (reference sequence). The CDR3 is 19 amino acids. Trimming cost V 0 bases and J 0 bases; bases outside gene matches: 12. This CDR3 reads CATSRDSWIAGVSSYEQYF. CDR3 nucleotides: TGTGCCACCAGCAGAGATTCTTGGATAGCGGGAGTGTCCTCCTACGAGCAGTACTTC.

This clone was detected a few times. The chain couples TRBV7-9 to TRBJ1-2; D perhaps matches TRBD1 (6 bases). CDR3 length equals 14 residues. Germline CDR1 and CDR2: SEHNR and FQNEAQ (reference sequence). Trimming stripped 1 base from V and 6 bases from J, with 12 bases between. The CDR3 DNA sequence: TGTGCCAGCAGCTTAGTTTCGGGGGGCCATGGCTACACCTTC. It encodes CASSLVSGGHGYTF.